The TCR beta chain described here comes from a study of shared clonotypes between healthy human individuals (dated by TCRdb to 2018 to 2020). Regarding the complete study: A couple of women and a few men aged 18 to 49 years were included in the cohort. For each donor, CD4 naive and CD4 memory were each run on three plates, CD8 naive on two plates, and CD8 memory on one plate. The study deeply sequenced blood TCR repertoires of 5 or 6 healthy adults to estimate repertoire size and the extent of clonotype sharing between individuals. To increase sequencing depth and limit assay-specific biases, TCR repertoire library preparation and sequencing were carried out by different laboratories using diverse techniques. Between about 0.85 and 9.5 billion PBMCs per donor were obtained by leukapheresis. General findings and caveats noted by the study authors: Pairwise subsampling led to the expectation that sequencing depth would affect the degree of clonotype sharing among donors. Sampling was restricted to blood, and TCR repertoires in tissues likely differ from the TCR repertoires found in blood. Clonotypes shared by all four sorted-subset donors showed higher generation probabilities than non-shared clonotypes. Estimated clonotype richness was generally larger for naive than for memory subsets. Across four donors, about 5.2% of naive CD4, 3.5% of naive CD8, 2.3% of memory CD4, and approximately 0.4% of memory CD8 clonotypes were shared. Because the study included a small number of donors, the genetic and exposure-history diversity represented was limited. Even with the large sequencing depth, rarefaction of the sorted-subset datasets indicated that sequencing was incomplete.

Concerning this clone: Its cognate antigen has yet to be identified. This may be a read error, as it is one base from a much larger clone. The sample carries other DNA sequences with the same CDR3.

Using the deep immunoSEQ assay, multiplex PCR amplified TCR CDR3 regions from genomic DNA. Extracted genomic DNA from each cell subset was spread evenly across all wells of several immunoSEQ 96-well plates, with each plate serving as a replicate. For sorted subsets, around 0.2 ug genomic DNA, equal to approximately 30,000 T cell genomes, was loaded into each replicate PCR. Purified libraries were measured with a Qubit 3.0 fluorometer, size-checked on a Bioanalyzer 2100, and measured again with the KAPA Library Quantification kit. Every immunoSEQ 96-well plate was sequenced on a separate single-read 150-cycle Illumina NextSeq 550 flow cell. The published analysis was carried out like this. The immunoSEQ output contained only junctional sequences without quality scores, so filtering could not match that applied to full-length reads. To assign V/J genes and CDR3, sequences were annotated against IMGT germline references using PyIR, a Python wrapper for IgBLAST v1.9. Reads with weak V/J assignments (E-value above 1e-6), missing CDR3, stop codons, out-of-frame junctions, or ambiguous translated residues were removed. A V3J clonotype was defined by an identical inferred V gene, J gene, and CDR3 amino acid sequence. Percentage overlap between repertoires was computed as shared unique clonotypes divided by the size of the smaller repertoire. RTK rarefaction, the Chao1 estimator, and Recon v2.1 estimates of unobserved clonotypes were used to assess repertoire richness. For all TCRbeta clonotypes obtained by the gDNA method from a few donors, generation probabilities were computed with OLGA. TCRdb stores this immuneACCESS table with in-frame sequences only. Part of the clones is absent; in the studies checked, under half of the shortfall reflects unresolved V genes, and no reason is known for the rest. The DNA was the basis for D and trimming; V, J and clone size are from that table. The sample table shows around 2,000,000 clones, and 85% to 95% are seen once. Of the sample, 0.13% falls within the top ten clones.

Healthy HIV-negative adults with no recently reported acute infections or vaccinations were included as donors. Every donor was a Caucasian adult living in Nashville, Tennessee, USA. Magnetic negative selection was used to enrich CD4+ T cells, after which naive cells were positively selected on CD45RA and the negative fraction became the memory subset. After blood collection by leukapheresis, PBMCs were isolated using Ficoll-Histopaque density gradient centrifugation and then cryopreserved in the vapor phase of liquid nitrogen. Purity and quantity of every magnetically sorted T cell population were checked by analytical flow cytometry. Genomic DNA was isolated from each sorted fraction and quantified by UV absorbance on a Nanodrop 2000c. V is reduced by 0 bases and J by 3 bases, leaving a spacing of 8 bases between them. Reading from cysteine to phenylalanine, the CDR3 counts 14 amino acids. Only CDR3 DNA is held: 42 bases, read in frame from base 1. The germline V gene supplies CDR1 LGHNA and CDR2 YSLEER.

The chain is made from TRBV4-3 and TRBJ1-1; no D segment can be confidently identified. The receptor comes from a man in his late teens or twenties in good health. The sequenced sample consisted of naive CD4+ T cells sorted from blood. The cell subset or site label of this sample denotes: CD45RA+ positively selected. The CDR3 corresponds to CASSQDTAYTEAFF. In nucleotides, the sequence is TGCGCCAGCAGCCAAGACACGGCCTACACTGAAGCTTTCTTT.